These 30 T cell receptor beta chains share one sample of origin, sequenced in a study of siplizumab effects on memory and regulatory T cells. It was at 37°C and for 6 to 7 days that the mixed lymphocyte reaction cells were cocultured. Their cognate antigens are unknown. TCRdb's copy holds only in-frame clones and misses some; the assay was immunoSEQ multiplex PCR. The sample has approximately 20,000 clones; roughly 49% are singletons. Sequenced sample: CFSE-low (dividing) CD4+ T cells sorted from an allogeneic mixed lymphocyte reaction. These receptors came from a human donor in good health; the cells came from an allogeneic mixed lymphocyte reaction.

The chain links TRBV28 to TRBJ1-1, with D unresolved. Deletions cut 7 bases from V and 0 bases from J, with 9 bases between. This CDR3 contains 13 residues. Per the germline V gene, CDR1 is MDHEN and CDR2 is SYDVKM. The CDR3 protein is CASNGLMNTEAFF. The CDR3, as DNA: TGTGCCAGCAATGGGTTAATGAACACTGAAGCTTTCTTT. The complete variable domain, with remaining parts taken from reference TRBV28 and TRBJ1-1, reads DVKVTQSSRYLVKRTGEKVFLECVQDMDHENMFWYRQDPGLGLRLIYFSYDVKMKEKGDIPEGYSVSREKKERFSLILESASTNQTSMYLCASNGLMNTEAFFGQGTRLTVV.

The rearrangement uses TRBV4-2 and TRBJ2-7; 7 nucleotides agree with TRBD2. The CDR3 length is 15 residues. Trimming took 0 bases from V and 2 from J; bases not matched to a gene: 4. From germline, CDR1 is LGHNA and CDR2 YNFKEQ. Here the CDR3 DNA reads TGTGCCAGCAGCCAAGACTTTCGGGGGGCCTACGAGCAGTACTTC. Translated, it gives CASSQDFRGAYEQYF.

This rearrangement joins TRBV7-2 to TRBJ1-4; tentatively, D is TRBD1 (6 bases). The CDR3 is made up of 16 amino acids. V was cut by 3 bases and J by 8 bases, with 19 bases left in between. Germline V gene lookup returns CDR1 SGHTA and CDR2 FQGNSA. The CDR3 sequence is CASSFAPMGASEKLFF. The DNA for the CDR3 is TGTGCCAGCAGCTTTGCACCGATGGGGGCGAGCGAAAAACTGTTTTTT.

This chain connects TRBV10-2 to TRBJ2-3; 7 nucleotides align to TRBD2. Germline loops: CDR1 WSHSY, CDR2 SAAADI. The CDR3 contains 14 residues. V shed 6 bases, J shed 3 bases, and the junction held 6 bases outside the gene matches. CDR3 sequence reads: CASRPLRGTDTQYF. The CDR3, as DNA: TGCGCCAGCAGACCCTTGCGGGGGACAGATACGCAGTATTTT.

The V gene is TRBV5-1, the J gene TRBJ2-7, with TRBD1 matching 9 bases. Germline V gene lookup returns CDR1 SGHRS and CDR2 YFSETQ. The J segment lost 9 bases and the V segment lost 3 bases, leaving 10 bases of the junction unmatched. This CDR3 contains 14 residues. CDR3 in DNA: TGCGCCAGCAGCTCCGGGACAGGGCAACTCATGCAGTACTTC. Residues: CASSSGTGQLMQYF.

In its sample, this clone ranks as medium-sized. This chain connects TRBV27 to TRBJ2-7; 9 bases are shared with TRBD1. V shed 6 bases, J shed 3 bases, and the junction held 9 bases outside the gene matches. CDR1 and CDR2 from the germline V gene are MNHEY and SMNVEV (reference sequence). This CDR3 region has 15 residues. DNA for the CDR3: TGTGCCAGCAGCCGGAGGACAGGGGAAGTCTACGAGCAGTACTTC. Protein product: CASSRRTGEVYEQYF.

The rearrangement uses TRBV6-5 and TRBJ1-3; D may be TRBD1 (5 bases). Trimming took 4 bases from V and 7 from J, leaving 11 bases between them. This CDR3 has 13 amino acids. The germline CDR1 and CDR2 sequences are MNHEY and SVGAGI. CDR3 sequence: CASSWSTENTIYF. The CDR3 DNA sequence: TGTGCCAGCAGTTGGTCGACAGAGAACACCATATATTTT.

This clone appeared a few times. The V and J genes are TRBV7-9 and TRBJ1-2; tentatively, D is TRBD1 (6 bases). V dropped 2 bases and J dropped 12 bases, with 13 bases sitting between them. Germline CDR1 SEHNR, CDR2 FQNEAQ (reference sequence). This CDR3 has 12 residues. CDR3 amino acids: CASSLYPGENTF. Here the CDR3 DNA reads TGTGCCAGCAGCTTATACCCAGGGGAAAACACCTTC.

Judged by abundance, this clone is large (0.1 to 1%). The chain joins TRBV7-6 to TRBJ2-2; the D is unclear. CDR3 length equals 13 residues. The V gene lost 6 bases and the J gene lost 2 bases, with 7 bases spanning the gap. Germline V lookup: CDR1 SGHVS, CDR2 FNYEAQ. CDR3 in amino acids: CASSPDNTGELFF. The CDR3 DNA follows: TGTGCCAGCAGTCCAGATAACACCGGGGAGCTGTTTTTT.

The chain joins TRBV5-4 to TRBJ1-3; TRBD1 aligns across 8 bases. Germline CDR1 is SGHNT and CDR2 is YYREEE (reference sequence). The CDR3 covers 14 residues. V lost 9 bases and J lost 0; bases outside the gene matches: 5. The CDR3 protein is CATRDRSSGNTIYF. As DNA, the CDR3 is TGTGCCACCAGGGACAGGTCCTCTGGAAACACCATATATTTT.

The rearrangement uses TRBV6-5 and TRBJ2-5; D unclear. The germline V gene has CDR1 MNHEY and CDR2 SVGAGI. The CDR3 runs to 11 residues. V lost 5 bases and J 6 bases, leaving 7 bases between the germline ends. The CDR3 region has the DNA TGTGCCAGCAGTGGCCTGAAGACCCAGTACTTC. This codes for CASSGLKTQYF.

The V and J genes are TRBV2 and TRBJ2-2, with 8 bases aligning to TRBD1. V lost 4 bases and J lost 0; bases outside the gene matches: 4. In germline, CDR1 is SNHLY, CDR2 FYNNEI. The CDR3 runs to 16 residues. The DNA of the CDR3 is TGTGCCAGCAGTGGACAGGGGCCCGCGAACACCGGGGAGCTGTTTTTT. Protein sequence: CASSGQGPANTGELFF. The entire variable domain, with the rest obtained from reference TRBV2 and TRBJ2-2, is as follows: EPEVTQTPSHQVTQMGQEVILRCVPISNHLYFYWYRQILGQKVEFLVSFYNNEISEKSEIFDDQFSVERPDGSNFTLKIRSTKLEDSAMYFCASSGQGPANTGELFFGEGSRLTVL.

This clone was seen a few times. The chain combines TRBV28 with TRBJ1-1; TRBD1 is a possible D gene (5 bases). This CDR3 contains 17 residues. Trimming removed 6 bases at V and 1 base at J, with 21 bases between. CDR1 MDHEN and CDR2 SYDVKM come from the germline V gene. CDR3 sequence reads: CASRLLPGVGGNTEAFF. DNA of the CDR3: TGTGCCAGCAGGTTACTCCCTGGGGTGGGGGGGAACACTGAAGCTTTCTTT.

Concerning this clone: Other DNA variants within this sample encode the same CDR3. The chain combines TRBV18 with TRBJ2-3; D is unclear. The CDR3 has 12 amino acids. CDR1 is KGHSH and CDR2 is LQKENI in the germline V gene. The V end was cut by 3 bases, the J end by 2 bases, with 3 bases between. The DNA of the CDR3 is TGTGCCAGCTCACCGTCCACAGATACGCAGTATTTT. It translates to CASSPSTDTQYF.

This clone was observed a handful of times. The rearrangement uses TRBV18 and TRBJ2-2; tentatively, D is TRBD1 or TRBD2 (5 bases each). Germline-derived CDR1 and CDR2 are KGHSH and LQKENI. V was trimmed by 3 bases and J by 7 bases, leaving 18 bases between them. The CDR3 sequence is 16 residues long. CDR3 nucleotides: TGTGCCAGCTCACCCACCCTCGCCGGGGCCGACGGGGAGCTGTTTTTT. Encoded protein: CASSPTLAGADGELFF.

This chain connects TRBV7-2 to TRBJ1-2; a weak D match, TRBD1 (5 bases). V gave up 2 bases and J gave up 8 bases, with 15 bases separating them. CDR1 and CDR2 (germline): SGHTA, FQGNSA. This CDR3 region has 14 residues. CDR3 protein: CASSLYFQEGGYTF. The CDR3 nucleotides read TGTGCCAGCAGCTTATACTTCCAGGAGGGGGGCTACACCTTC.

The chain is built from TRBV6-5 and TRBJ1-2, with TRBD1 as a possible D gene (5 bases). This CDR3 has 13 residues. Germline-derived CDR1 and CDR2 are MNHEY and SVGAGI. The V end was cut by 8 bases, the J end by 0 bases, with 10 bases between. CDR3 amino acids: CASVRGTNYGYTF. CDR3 in DNA: TGTGCCAGCGTCCGGGGGACTAACTATGGCTACACCTTC.

DNA for the CDR3: TGTGCCAGCCACCGGACAGGGGATACTGGGGCCAACGTCCTGACTTTC. Protein: CASHRTGDTGANVLTF. The genes are TRBV6-6 and TRBJ2-6, with TRBD1 matching over 9 bases. V lost 8 bases, J lost 2 bases, and 7 bases stayed unmatched. CDR1 is MNHNY, CDR2 SVGAGI, per germline (reference sequence). The CDR3 extends over 16 amino acids.

The gene calls are TRBV7-2 and TRBJ2-2; unclear D gene. Trimming stripped 6 bases from V and 2 bases from J, with 7 bases between. Germline V gives CDR1 SGHTA, CDR2 FQGNSA. The CDR3 extends over 13 amino acids. The CDR3 loop is CASRPTNTGELFF. In nucleotides, the CDR3 is TGTGCCAGCAGACCTACAAACACCGGGGAGCTGTTTTTT. Supplemented by reference TRBV7-2 and TRBJ2-2, the full variable domain reads GAGVSQSPSNKVTEKGKDVELRCDPISGHTALYWYRQSLGQGLEFLIYFQGNSAPDKSGLPSDRFSAERTGGSVSTLTIQRTQQEDSAVYLCASRPTNTGELFFGEGSRLTVL.

The V gene is TRBV6-6, the J gene TRBJ1-5; D may be TRBD1 (5 bases). Germline CDR1 MNHNY, CDR2 SVGAGI (reference sequence). V lost 6 bases to trimming and J lost 6 bases, with 9 bases between them. There are 12 residues in the CDR3. The CDR3 loop reads CASRNGGQPQHF. As DNA, the CDR3 is TGTGCCAGCAGGAACGGGGGTCAGCCCCAGCATTTT.

The rearrangement joins TRBV6-5 to TRBJ1-1; D gene uncertain. The V and J ends lost 6 bases and 5 bases respectively, with 13 bases between them. This CDR3 is 13 amino acids long. Germline V gives CDR1 MNHEY, CDR2 SVGAGI. The chain's CDR3 is CASSGVLGTEAFF. CDR3 nucleotide sequence: TGTGCCAGCAGCGGGGTTTTGGGTACTGAAGCTTTCTTT.

J is TRBJ2-1 and V is TRBV18; D unresolved. Germline V gene sequence: CDR1 KGHSH, CDR2 LQKENI. The V end lost 3 bases, the J end lost 7 bases, and 10 bases lay between the germline ends. The CDR3 runs 13 residues. The CDR3 bases are TGTGCCAGCTCACCTATCCTAGAGAATGAGCAGTTCTTC. As protein: CASSPILENEQFF.

The chain recombines TRBV7-3 with TRBJ2-1; 7 nucleotides line up with TRBD1. The CDR3 runs 18 residues. Germline V gene data show CDR1 as SGHTA and CDR2 as FQGTGA. J gave up 5 bases and V 2 bases, and 15 bases lay outside the gene matches. CDR3 region: CASSLRTGSGTLDNEQFF. The CDR3 DNA is TGTGCCAGCAGCTTACGGACAGGTTCGGGCACGTTGGACAATGAGCAGTTCTTC.

The chain couples TRBV19 to TRBJ2-5; tentative D call: TRBD2 (7 bases). Germline CDR1 reads LNHDA; CDR2 reads SQIVND (reference sequence). V gave up 7 bases and J gave up 5 bases, with 20 bases separating them. The length of the CDR3 is 15 residues. CDR3 DNA sequence: TGTGCCAGTACCCTTAGGGGGGGACGGATGGAGACCCAGTACTTC. Amino acids: CASTLRGGRMETQYF.

The table lists this clone with a few counts. In DNA form, the CDR3 reads TGTGCCATCAGTGAGGACAGGGAAGGGACCCAGTACTTC. This codes for CAISEDREGTQYF. This chain uses TRBV10-3 with TRBJ2-5; 7 bases fit TRBD1. The CDR3 runs to 13 residues. In germline, CDR1 is ENHRY, CDR2 SYGVKD. V shed 2 bases, J shed 7 bases, and the junction held 4 bases outside the gene matches.

The table lists this clone with a few counts. V usage is TRBV28 and J usage is TRBJ2-5; D might be TRBD1 (6 bases). V lost 6 bases, J lost 0 bases, and 14 bases lay in between. CDR3 size: 15 residues. Germline CDR1 and CDR2: MDHEN and SYDVKM. The CDR3, as DNA: TGTGCCAGCAGGGAAAACCAGGGGTACCAAGAGACCCAGTACTTC. Protein product: CASRENQGYQETQYF. The variable domain in full, with the rest retrieved from reference TRBV28 and TRBJ2-5, is DVKVTQSSRYLVKRTGEKVFLECVQDMDHENMFWYRQDPGLGLRLIYFSYDVKMKEKGDIPEGYSVSREKKERFSLILESASTNQTSMYLCASRENQGYQETQYFGPGTRLLVL.

This clone rates as medium-sized (0.01 to 0.1%). The chain is built from TRBV11-2 and TRBJ1-5; the D gene is possibly TRBD1 (5 bases). The germline gives CDR1 SGHAT, CDR2 FQNNGV. The CDR3 runs 16 residues. V lost 5 bases, J lost 0 bases, and 14 bases lay in between. The CDR3 nucleotides read TGTGCCAGCAGCGCCGGGGCCAGCAATAGCAATCAGCCCCAGCATTTT. It is translated as CASSAGASNSNQPQHF.

The rearrangement links TRBV5-1 to TRBJ1-1; 10 bases are shared with TRBD1. J gave up 4 bases and V 4 bases, and 10 bases lay outside the gene matches. The CDR3 runs 16 residues. Per germline, CDR1 SGHRS and CDR2 YFSETQ. The CDR3 region is CASSLAGGQGTTEAFF. CDR3 bases: TGCGCCAGCAGCCTTGCGGGGGGACAGGGGACCACTGAAGCTTTCTTT.

This clone was counted only a few times. The gene calls are TRBV27 and TRBJ2-7; D possibly matches TRBD1 or TRBD2 (6 bases each). CDR1 MNHEY and CDR2 SMNVEV come from the germline V gene (reference sequence). V gave up 8 bases and J gave up 3 bases, with 14 bases separating them. This CDR3 has 13 residues. The CDR3 DNA follows: TGTGCCAGCGGAGGGGGAATGGGCTACGAGCAGTACTTC. As protein: CASGGGMGYEQYF.

The V call is TRBV6-5, the J call TRBJ1-1; a possible D gene is TRBD1 (5 bases). The CDR3 runs 14 residues. Trimming removed 2 bases at V and 9 bases at J, with 16 bases between. Germline loops: CDR1 MNHEY, CDR2 SVGAGI. The CDR3 nucleotides are TGTGCCAGCAGTTACGCCAGAGAGGGGATCCAAGCTTTCTTT. Its protein product is CASSYAREGIQAFF.